The TCR beta chain under discussion was sequenced for a study of shared clonotypes between healthy human individuals. Overall study findings and caveats: It was expected that sequencing depth would affect clonotype sharing among donors.

This clone was counted once. Its antigen is currently unknown. Produced via immunoSEQ multiplex PCR; TCRdb's table is partial and in-frame only. Of over 2 million clones listed, approximately 94% are singletons. Naive CD8 populations comprised CD45RO-negative cells positively selected for CCR7, excluding terminally differentiated effector memory CD45RA+ cells. Germline values: CDR1 MNHEY, CDR2 SVGAGI. V shed 2 bases and J shed 4 bases, with 9 bases lying between them. The CDR3 runs 13 residues. This receptor was obtained from a man between 18 and 29 years old in good health. Sequenced: naive CD8+ T cells sorted from blood. This chain joins TRBV6-5 and TRBJ2-7; D gene unclear. In DNA, the CDR3 is TGTGCCAGCAGTTACAGGGAAAATTACGAGCAGTACTTC. It encodes CASSYRENYEQYF.